These T cell receptor beta chains were read from a single sample in a study of molecular identifiers for immune sequencing clone quantification. MiXCR, applied by TCRdb to the PCR reads, yields one record per CDR3 protein. The sample carries approximately 550,000 distinct CDR3 sequences, about a fifth recorded once. Source material: naive CD8+ T cells from blood, with Jurkat cell RNA spiked in. These receptor sequences come from a human donor in good health. Some libraries in this study had Jurkat cell RNA spiked in. Both conserved end residues are part of each CDR3.

TRBJ2-5 | TRBV10-3 | CAISERSGAYETQYF
TRBJ2-5 | TRBV6-2/TRBV6-3 | CASSYTDLQETQHF
TRBJ2-1 | TRBV29-1 | CSVGGTSGYNEQFF
TRBJ2-7 | TRBV6-6 | CASSPAGLAVSYEQYF
TRBJ2-5 | TRBV7-6 | CASSFGQGKETQYF
TRBJ1-6 | TRBV19 | CASSMAGTSNSPLHF
TRBJ2-7 | TRBV27 | CASSFGGEQYF
TRBJ2-3 | TRBV4-3 | CASSQEGAGVPDTQYF
TRBJ2-1 | TRBV3-1 | CASSQDLADSYNEQFF
TRBJ2-1 | TRBV7-6 | CASSLEVVGGNEQFF
TRBJ2-3 | TRBV4-1 | CASSYSSGNTDTQYF
TRBJ2-7 | TRBV4-1 | CASSQTTGTPYEQYF
TRBJ2-3 | TRBV6-2/TRBV6-3 | CASSFRDRLSTDTQYF
TRBJ2-1 | TRBV4-3 | CASSQALAGGYNEQFF
TRBJ1-1 | TRBV7-6 | CASAPDRMNTEAFF
TRBJ1-1 | TRBV28 | CASIKGGWNTEAFF
TRBJ2-7 | TRBV27 | CASSPLAALGEQYF
TRBJ1-2 | TRBV10-2 | CASRSGWGFDDGYTF
TRBJ2-7 | TRBV4-3 | CASSQGLISYEQYF
TRBJ1-1 | TRBV6-2/TRBV6-3 | CASSYFQMNTEAFF
TRBJ2-5 | TRBV29-1 | CSVEGQGVETQYF
TRBJ2-1 | TRBV9 | CASSVADLNDEQFF
TRBJ2-6 | TRBV24-1 | CATSRGIPGTPDPGANVLTF
TRBJ2-5 | TRBV6-1 | CASSESFGGTQYF
TRBJ2-1 | TRBV27 | CASSPALTQQGYNEQFF
TRBJ2-1 | TRBV7-8 | CASSLLSGRDEQFF
TRBJ1-1 | TRBV30 | CAWEGTGGRWYAFF
TRBJ1-3 | TRBV7-9 | CASSVPGSGPGNTIYF
TRBJ1-6 | TRBV27 | CASKEGSSPLHF
TRBJ2-1 | TRBV7-6 | CASSSDASSYNEQFF
TRBJ2-7 | TRBV30 | CAWDEGQGPSYEQYF
TRBJ1-2 | TRBV7-9 | CASSHNPGTPPGYTF
TRBJ1-1 | TRBV28 | CAGSPHQAGVSTEAFF
TRBJ1-1 | TRBV7-8 | CASSLGQGRYTEALF
TRBJ1-2 | TRBV20-1 | CSARDVYREYGYTF
TRBJ2-5 | TRBV14 | CASSQGQATYQETQYF
TRBJ2-2 | TRBV5-6 | CASRQRNKNTGELFF
TRBJ2-1 | TRBV5-1 | CASSGSNEQFF
TRBJ1-4 | TRBV24-1 | CATSDRRDRGEKLFF
TRBJ2-5 | TRBV20-1 | CSARDLAGVEETQYF
TRBJ2-7 | TRBV2 | CASSERALGSYEQYF
TRBJ1-1 | TRBV28 | CASKTLINTEAFF
TRBJ2-7 | TRBV7-2 | CASNPGPLISYEQYF
TRBJ2-3 | TRBV28 | CATGPADTQYF
TRBJ2-1 | TRBV25-1 | CASSEQTAEQFF
TRBJ2-3 | TRBV7-9 | CASSWTGAEDTQYF
TRBJ2-5 | TRBV7-6 | CASSLAVFGGRETQYF
TRBJ1-2 | TRBV4-1 | CASSQVDGGGGYTF
TRBJ2-3 | TRBV12-3/TRBV12-4 | CASSFYRDAGAHTQYF
TRBJ2-7 | TRBV27 | CASTINPSYEQYF
TRBJ1-1 | TRBV29-1 | CSTGGEGTEAFF
TRBJ1-1 | TRBV5-6 | CASSLVQGGTEAFF
TRBJ2-2 | TRBV19 | CASSQLTGWESGELFF
TRBJ2-7 | TRBV10-3 | CAISESPGGTYEQYF
TRBJ2-7 | TRBV12-3/TRBV12-4 | CASSYSGGPAYEQYF